Below, 24 T cell receptor beta chains from the same sample are listed, as sequenced in a study of blood T cell repertoires in COVID-19 (dated by TCRdb to the early 2020s). The library was built by means of the immunoSEQ multiplex PCR assay. Held by TCRdb, this immuneACCESS table contains in-frame sequences only and omits some clones. Under half of the omission traces to an unresolved V gene where checked; the cause of the rest is unknown. This sample holds 55,000 to 65,000 clones; 89% were observed only once. In total, the top ten clones hold approximately 14% of the sample. Sample: peripheral blood. The receptors stem from a woman between 55 and 75 years old with active COVID-19.

The chain joins TRBV10-3 to TRBJ2-3; 7 bases fit TRBD2. The germline CDR1 and CDR2 sequences are ENHRY and SYGVKD. V was pared by 9 bases and J by 6 bases, with 6 bases of the junction left unmatched. This CDR3 has 12 residues. The CDR3 nucleotides are TGTGCCATGGGGGGGTTTAGGGATACGCAGTATTTT. Protein: CAMGGFRDTQYF.

This clone was counted a single time. The rearrangement joins TRBV4-2 to TRBJ1-3, with D possibly matching TRBD1 (6 bases). The CDR3 runs 15 residues. Trimming removed 0 bases from V and 5 bases from J, with 11 bases in between. From germline, CDR1 is LGHNA and CDR2 YNFKEQ. This CDR3 reads CASSQEGGRRNTIYF. For the CDR3, the DNA is TGTGCCAGCAGCCAAGAGGGGGGGCGAAGAAACACCATATATTTT.

The chain joins TRBV7-2 to TRBJ1-3; D is undetermined. With 1 base removed from V and 5 bases from J, the gap between germline ends came to 9 bases. The CDR3 loop spans 14 amino acids. CDR1 is SGHTA, CDR2 FQGNSA, per germline. CDR3 residues: CASSLGASRNTIYF. The CDR3, as DNA: TGTGCCAGCAGCTTAGGGGCCAGCCGAAACACCATATATTTT.

This chain connects TRBV2 to TRBJ2-5, with 8 bases that match TRBD1. Germline lookup yields CDR1 SNHLY and CDR2 FYNNEI. The CDR3 loop spans 13 amino acids. V trimming: 3 bases; J trimming: 5 bases; junction bases outside the gene matches: 2. CDR3 loop: CASSEDRVETQYF. The CDR3 coding sequence is TGTGCCAGCAGTGAGGACAGGGTGGAGACCCAGTACTTC.

The chain is built from TRBV11-2 and TRBJ2-7, with 11 bases lining up with TRBD2. Germline V gives CDR1 SGHAT, CDR2 FQNNGV. The CDR3 loop spans 15 amino acids. V shed 0 bases and J 4 bases; nucleotides not matched to a gene: 2. The CDR3, as DNA: TGTGCCAGCAGCTTAGAGGGGACTAGCGGTTACGAGCAGTACTTC. This encodes CASSLEGTSGYEQYF.

V gene TRBV14 combines with J gene TRBJ2-2; 7 bases match TRBD1. The J segment lost 5 bases and the V segment lost 1 base, leaving 4 bases of the junction unmatched. This CDR3 has 15 amino acids. Germline CDR1 is SGHDN and CDR2 is FVKESK. The chain's CDR3 is CASSQGQTGTGELFF. In DNA form, the CDR3 reads TGTGCCAGCAGCCAAGGGCAGACAGGGACCGGGGAGCTGTTTTTT.

This chain connects TRBV9 to TRBJ1-1; 7 nucleotides line up with TRBD1. Germline CDR1 reads SGDLS; CDR2 reads YYNGEE. The CDR3 consists of 16 residues. V dropped 4 bases and J dropped 2; count of bases not matched to a gene: 11. The CDR3, as DNA: TGTGCCAGCAGCCTCTTATTAGGACAGGAAAACACTGAAGCTTTCTTT. Its protein is CASSLLLGQENTEAFF. Filled out from reference TRBV9 and TRBJ1-1, the complete variable domain reads DSGVTQTPKHLITATGQRVTLRCSPRSGDLSVYWYQQSLDQGLQFLIQYYNGEERAKGNILERFSAQQFPDLHSELNLSSLELGDSALYFCASSLLLGQENTEAFFGQGTRLTVV.

V usage is TRBV19 and J usage is TRBJ1-4; D gene uncertain. V lost 7 bases and J lost 0, with 12 bases in between. This CDR3 is 15 amino acids long. CDR1 and CDR2 from the germline V gene are LNHDA and SQIVND (reference sequence). CDR3: CASNLPGATNEKLFF. The CDR3, as DNA: TGTGCCAGTAACCTCCCAGGTGCAACTAATGAAAAACTGTTTTTT.

This clone was recorded once. The chain carries TRBV7-6 and TRBJ1-1; tentative D call: TRBD1 (5 bases). The V gene lost 1 base and the J gene lost 1 base, with 10 bases spanning the gap. This CDR3 has 15 amino acids. Germline-derived CDR1 and CDR2 are SGHVS and FNYEAQ. The DNA for the CDR3 is TGTGCCAGCAGCTTAGGGCGGGACCCGAACACTGAAGCTTTCTTT. Amino acids: CASSLGRDPNTEAFF. The full variable domain, in which reference TRBV7-6 and TRBJ1-1 provide the parts outside the CDR3, is GAGVSQSPRYKVTKRGQDVALRCDPISGHVSLYWYRQALGQGPEFLTYFNYEAQQDKSGLPNDRFSAERPEGSISTLTIQRTEQRDSAMYRCASSLGRDPNTEAFFGQGTRLTVV.

The rearrangement links TRBV6-2 or TRBV6-3 to TRBJ1-5, with 12 bases that match TRBD1. Germline V gene data show CDR1 as MNHEY and CDR2 as SVGEGT. V was pared by 4 bases and J by 7 bases, with 8 bases of the junction left unmatched. This CDR3 has 16 amino acids. The CDR3 spells CASSLTGTGGRQPQHF. DNA of the CDR3: TGTGCCAGCAGTTTGACCGGGACAGGGGGCCGGCAGCCCCAGCATTTT.

This chain connects TRBV3-1 (or the pseudogene TRBV3-2) to TRBJ1-4, with D perhaps TRBD1 (5 bases). The germline gives CDR1 LGHDT, CDR2 YNNKEL (reference sequence). Trimming removed 6 bases from V and 2 bases from J, with 10 bases in between. The CDR3 is made up of 14 amino acids. The CDR3 region is CASSRGGTNEKLFF. The CDR3 DNA reads TGTGCCAGCAGTCGGGGGGGGACTAATGAAAAACTGTTTTTT.

The chain joins TRBV2 to TRBJ1-2, with TRBD1 matching 9 bases. Germline V lookup: CDR1 SNHLY, CDR2 FYNNEI. V lost 6 bases, J lost 6 bases, and 5 bases stayed unmatched. The CDR3 sequence is 13 residues long. The CDR3, as DNA: TGTGCCAGCAGCCTCGGGACAGGGAATGGCTACACCTTC. It yields the protein CASSLGTGNGYTF.

This clone was found once. CDR3: CASSPLNGGDTGELFF. The CDR3 nucleotides are TGTGCCAGCTCACCACTGAACGGGGGGGACACCGGGGAGCTGTTTTTT. This chain connects TRBV18 to TRBJ2-2; 8 bases map to TRBD2. The CDR3 contains 16 residues. J gave up 3 bases and V 1 base, and 4 bases lay outside the gene matches. Germline assignment: CDR1 KGHSH and CDR2 LQKENI.

The chain carries TRBV25-1 and TRBJ1-2; D gene unclear. Germline V gene lookup returns CDR1 MGHDK and CDR2 SYGVNS. V shed 6 bases and J shed 3 bases, with 8 bases lying between them. The length of the CDR3 is 12 residues. CDR3 nucleotides: TGTGCCAGCAGCGACACTTACTATGGCTACACCTTC. Protein: CASSDTYYGYTF.

The chain carries TRBV6-2 or TRBV6-3 and TRBJ1-2; perhaps TRBD1 as D (6 bases). V gave up 0 bases and J gave up 4 bases, with 18 bases separating them. The CDR3 runs to 17 residues. Germline V gene lookup returns CDR1 MNHEY and CDR2 SVGEGT. CDR3 protein: CASSYSPGTPGSYGYTF. The CDR3 region has the DNA TGTGCCAGCAGTTACTCACCCGGGACACCGGGGTCCTATGGCTACACCTTC.

The chain combines TRBV5-8 with TRBJ2-5, with 7 bases that match TRBD1. Germline trimming cut 4 bases from V and 4 bases from J; bases unmatched to any gene: 7. The CDR3 has 14 amino acids. CDR1 and CDR2 from the germline V gene are SGHTS and YDEGEE. This chain's CDR3 is CASSPRGRSETQYF. The CDR3 nucleotides are TGTGCCAGCAGCCCAAGGGGGCGCTCAGAGACCCAGTACTTC.

This chain connects TRBV5-1 to TRBJ2-5; D is ambiguous. The germline V gene encodes CDR1 SGHRS and CDR2 YFSETQ. The CDR3 sequence is 15 residues long. The germline V and J ends were trimmed by 1 base and 2 bases, with 12 bases remaining between them. CDR3 nucleotide sequence: TGCGCCAGCAGCTTGCTTGCTACCGAGCAAGAGACCCAGTACTTC. It encodes CASSLLATEQETQYF. Using reference TRBV5-1 and TRBJ2-5 for the parts outside the CDR3, the full variable domain is KAGVTQTPRYLIKTRGQQVTLSCSPISGHRSVSWYQQTPGQGLQFLFEYFSETQRNKGNFPGRFSGRQFSNSRSEMNVSTLELGDSALYLCASSLLATEQETQYFGPGTRLLVL.

This chain uses TRBV7-9 with TRBJ1-4, with D possibly matching TRBD1 (6 bases). CDR3 length equals 13 residues. CDR1 is SEHNR, CDR2 FQNEAQ, per germline (reference sequence). Trimming shortened V by 5 bases and J by 6 bases, and 10 bases separated the two germline ends. For the CDR3, the DNA is TGTGCCAGCAGCCTCCACAGGGATGAAAAACTGTTTTTT. Protein: CASSLHRDEKLFF.

The chain is built from TRBV6-6 and TRBJ2-6, with TRBD1 matching 9 bases. CDR3 length: 21 residues. In germline, CDR1 is MNHNY, CDR2 SVGAGI (reference sequence). The junction had 18 bases not matched to a gene; V was cut back by 6 bases and J by 0 bases. The CDR3 sequence: CASSHYGTGPARFSGANVLTF. CDR3 nucleotide sequence: TGTGCCAGCAGCCATTATGGGACAGGGCCCGCTCGGTTCTCTGGGGCCAACGTCCTGACTTTC.

The rearrangement joins TRBV3-1 (or the pseudogene TRBV3-2) to TRBJ2-7; no clear D gene. Deletions cut 6 bases from V and 3 bases from J, with 15 bases between. Per the germline V gene, CDR1 is LGHDT and CDR2 is YNNKEL (reference sequence). The CDR3 loop spans 14 amino acids. CDR3 sequence: CASRGSEKYYEQYF. CDR3 in DNA: TGTGCCAGCAGAGGCAGCGAAAAATACTACGAGCAGTACTTC.

This chain links TRBV2 with TRBJ2-7; D is unclear. CDR1 and CDR2 (germline): SNHLY, FYNNEI. This CDR3 has 14 amino acids. V dropped 5 bases and J dropped 0 bases, with 11 bases sitting between them. This chain's CDR3 is CASSFPSGSYEQYF. The CDR3, as DNA: TGTGCCAGCAGTTTTCCTAGTGGCTCCTACGAGCAGTACTTC.

The rearrangement joins TRBV5-1 to TRBJ1-2; 9 positions match TRBD1. Trimming took 6 bases from V and 2 from J; bases not matched to a gene: 5. Germline CDR1 is SGHRS and CDR2 is YFSETQ. The CDR3 runs to 14 residues. This CDR3 is CASKAGQGNYGYTF. CDR3 in DNA: TGCGCCAGCAAGGCTGGACAGGGGAACTATGGCTACACCTTC. The whole variable domain, remainder taken from reference TRBV5-1 and TRBJ1-2, is KAGVTQTPRYLIKTRGQQVTLSCSPISGHRSVSWYQQTPGQGLQFLFEYFSETQRNKGNFPGRFSGRQFSNSRSEMNVSTLELGDSALYLCASKAGQGNYGYTFGSGTRLTVV.

The genes are TRBV24-1 and TRBJ1-5; TRBD1 matches 9 bases. This CDR3 has 16 amino acids. After removal of 5 bases from V and 4 bases from J, the junction contained 8 bases not matched to a gene. Looked up from germline, CDR1 is KGHDR and CDR2 is SFDVKD. This chain's CDR3 is CATSAESGTGNQPQHF. The DNA of the CDR3 is TGTGCCACCAGTGCGGAGTCCGGGACAGGGAATCAGCCCCAGCATTTT.

The gene calls are TRBV7-9 and TRBJ1-2; TRBD1 agrees at 7 bases. J lost 4 bases, V lost 6 bases, and 8 bases had no gene match. Germline values: CDR1 SEHNR, CDR2 FQNEAQ (reference sequence). The CDR3 has 14 amino acids. This CDR3 is CASSTGEGGYGYTF. The CDR3 DNA follows: TGTGCCAGCAGTACAGGGGAAGGTGGCTATGGCTACACCTTC.